This T cell receptor (beta chain) came from a study of OX40 agonist ivuxolimab in advanced cancers. Study context: Age averaged around 58 years (range roughly 23 to 80), and just over 80% were male. Allowance was made for prior anti-PD-1, anti-PD-L1 or anti-CTLA-4 therapy, and about 37% had some.

Sequencing was performed with immunoSEQ multiplex PCR; in TCRdb, only in-frame clones are kept and a portion is missing. The table shows about 74,000 clones, with 80% to 85% occurring only once. The germline V gene encodes CDR1 LGHNA and CDR2 YSLEER. Trimming pared 1 base from V and 5 bases from J, leaving 8 bases between. This CDR3 is 13 amino acids long. The chain joins TRBV4-3 to TRBJ1-2, with unresolved D. The TCR originated in an adult with an advanced solid tumor such as melanoma, head and neck, liver or kidney cancer. The sample consisted of CD4+ or CD8+ T cells sorted from blood, taken in a trial of the OX40 agonist ivuxolimab. In DNA form, the CDR3 reads TGCGCCAGCAGCCAAGGCGGGCTATATGGCTACACCTTC. Translation: CASSQGGLYGYTF.